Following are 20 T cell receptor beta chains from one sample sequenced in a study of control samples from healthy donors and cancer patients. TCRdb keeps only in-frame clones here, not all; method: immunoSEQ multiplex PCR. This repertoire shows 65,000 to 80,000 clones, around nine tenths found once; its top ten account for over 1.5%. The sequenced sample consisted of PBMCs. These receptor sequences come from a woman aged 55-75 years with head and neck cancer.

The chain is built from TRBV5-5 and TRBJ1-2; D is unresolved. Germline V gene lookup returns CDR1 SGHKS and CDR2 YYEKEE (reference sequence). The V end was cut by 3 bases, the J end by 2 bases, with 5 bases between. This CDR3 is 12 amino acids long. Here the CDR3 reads CASSSLNYGYTF. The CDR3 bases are TGTGCCAGCAGCTCTTTGAACTATGGCTACACCTTC.

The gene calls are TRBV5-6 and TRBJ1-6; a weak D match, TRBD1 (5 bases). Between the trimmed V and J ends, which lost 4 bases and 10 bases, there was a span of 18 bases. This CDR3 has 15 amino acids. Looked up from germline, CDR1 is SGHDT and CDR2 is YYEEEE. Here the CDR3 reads CASSTWRGFGSPLHF. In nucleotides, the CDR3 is TGTGCCAGCAGCACCTGGCGGGGGTTTGGCTCACCCCTCCACTTT. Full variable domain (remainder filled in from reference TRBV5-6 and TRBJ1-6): DAGVTQSPTHLIKTRGQQVTLRCSPKSGHDTVSWYQQALGQGPQFIFQYYEEEERQRGNFPDRFSGHQFPNYSSELNVNALLLGDSALYLCASSTWRGFGSPLHFGNGTRLTVT.

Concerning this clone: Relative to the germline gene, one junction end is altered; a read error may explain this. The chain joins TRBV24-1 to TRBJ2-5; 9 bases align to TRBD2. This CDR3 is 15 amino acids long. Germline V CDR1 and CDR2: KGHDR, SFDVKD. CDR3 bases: TGTGCCACCAGTGATGTTAGCGGGAGCGGGGAGATCCAGTACTTC. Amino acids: CATSDVSGSGEIQYF.

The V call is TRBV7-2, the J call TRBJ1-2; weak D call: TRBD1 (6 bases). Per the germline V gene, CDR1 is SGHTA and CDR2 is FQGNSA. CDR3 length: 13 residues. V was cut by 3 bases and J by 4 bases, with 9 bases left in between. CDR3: CASSFGQPYGYTF. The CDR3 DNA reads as TGTGCCAGCAGCTTTGGACAGCCCTATGGCTACACCTTC.

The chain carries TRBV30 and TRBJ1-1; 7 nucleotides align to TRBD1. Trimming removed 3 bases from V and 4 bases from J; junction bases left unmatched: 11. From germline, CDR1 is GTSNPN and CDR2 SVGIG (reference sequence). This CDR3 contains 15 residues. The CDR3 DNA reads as TGTGCCTGGAGCCACGAAACAGGGGCCCGCACTGAAGCTTTCTTT. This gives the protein CAWSHETGARTEAFF.

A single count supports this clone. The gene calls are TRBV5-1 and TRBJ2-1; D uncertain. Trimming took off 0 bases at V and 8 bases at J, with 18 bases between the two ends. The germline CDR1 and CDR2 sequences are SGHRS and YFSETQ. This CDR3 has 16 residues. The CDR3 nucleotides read TGCGCCAGCAGCTTGGTGTTCTCCTTAAGCGCTGATGAGCAGTTCTTC. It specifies CASSLVFSLSADEQFF. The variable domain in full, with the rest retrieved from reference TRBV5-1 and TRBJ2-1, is KAGVTQTPRYLIKTRGQQVTLSCSPISGHRSVSWYQQTPGQGLQFLFEYFSETQRNKGNFPGRFSGRQFSNSRSEMNVSTLELGDSALYLCASSLVFSLSADEQFFGPGTRLTVL.

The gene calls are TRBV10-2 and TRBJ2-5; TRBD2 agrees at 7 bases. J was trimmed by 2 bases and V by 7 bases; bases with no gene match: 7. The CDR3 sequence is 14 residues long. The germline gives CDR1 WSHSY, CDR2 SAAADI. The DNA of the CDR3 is TGCGCCAGCATTCGGGAGGCCAGTCAAGAGACCCAGTACTTC. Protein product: CASIREASQETQYF.

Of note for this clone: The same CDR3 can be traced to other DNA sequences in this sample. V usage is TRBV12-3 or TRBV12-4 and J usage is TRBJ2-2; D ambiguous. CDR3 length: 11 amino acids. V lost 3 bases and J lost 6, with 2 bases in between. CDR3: CASSFAGELFF. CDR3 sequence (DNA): TGTGCCAGCAGTTTCGCCGGGGAGCTGTTTTTT.

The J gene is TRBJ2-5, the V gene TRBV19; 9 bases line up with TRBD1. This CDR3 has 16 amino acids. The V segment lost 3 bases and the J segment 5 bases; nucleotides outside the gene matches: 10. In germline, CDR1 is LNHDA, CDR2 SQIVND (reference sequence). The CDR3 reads CASSILGDRARETQYF. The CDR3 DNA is TGTGCCAGTAGTATTTTGGGGGACAGGGCCCGGGAGACCCAGTACTTC.

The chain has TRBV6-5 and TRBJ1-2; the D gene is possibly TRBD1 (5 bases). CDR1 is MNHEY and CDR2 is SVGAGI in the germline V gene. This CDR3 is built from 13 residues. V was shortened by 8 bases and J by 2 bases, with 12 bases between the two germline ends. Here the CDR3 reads CASFIDSNYGYTF. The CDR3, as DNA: TGTGCCAGCTTTATCGACAGCAACTATGGCTACACCTTC.

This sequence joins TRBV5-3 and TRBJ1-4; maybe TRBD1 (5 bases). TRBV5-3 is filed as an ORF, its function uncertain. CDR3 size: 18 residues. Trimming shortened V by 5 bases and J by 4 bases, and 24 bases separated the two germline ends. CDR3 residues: CARRQPVPGQLINEKLFF. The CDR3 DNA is TGTGCCAGAAGACAACCAGTACCGGGGCAACTTATTAATGAAAAACTGTTTTTT.

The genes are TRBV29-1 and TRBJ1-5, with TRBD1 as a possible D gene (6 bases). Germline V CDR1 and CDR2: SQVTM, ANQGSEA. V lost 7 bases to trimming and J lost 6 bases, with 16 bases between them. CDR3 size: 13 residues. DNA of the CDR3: TGCAGCGCGAGTGGGGGGCAGGGTCAGCCCCAGCATTTT. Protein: CSASGGQGQPQHF.

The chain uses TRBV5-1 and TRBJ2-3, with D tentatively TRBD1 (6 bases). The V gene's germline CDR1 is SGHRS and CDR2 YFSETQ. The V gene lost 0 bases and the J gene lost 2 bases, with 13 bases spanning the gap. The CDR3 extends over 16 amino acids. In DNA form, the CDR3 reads TGCGCCAGCAGCTTGGAGGGGACACCAACCACAGATACGCAGTATTTT. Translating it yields CASSLEGTPTTDTQYF.

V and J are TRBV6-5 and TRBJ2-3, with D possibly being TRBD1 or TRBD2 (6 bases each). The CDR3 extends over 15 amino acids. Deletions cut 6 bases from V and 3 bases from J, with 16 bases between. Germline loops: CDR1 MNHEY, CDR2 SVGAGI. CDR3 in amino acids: CASSLRGTLTDTQYF. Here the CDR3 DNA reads TGTGCCAGCAGCTTACGCGGGACATTAACAGATACGCAGTATTTT.

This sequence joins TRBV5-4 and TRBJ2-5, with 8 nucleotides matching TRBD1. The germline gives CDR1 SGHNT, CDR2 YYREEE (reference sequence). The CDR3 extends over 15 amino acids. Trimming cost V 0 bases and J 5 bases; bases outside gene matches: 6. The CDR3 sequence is CASSLGRTGFETQYF. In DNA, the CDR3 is TGTGCCAGCAGCTTGGGTCGGACAGGGTTTGAGACCCAGTACTTC.

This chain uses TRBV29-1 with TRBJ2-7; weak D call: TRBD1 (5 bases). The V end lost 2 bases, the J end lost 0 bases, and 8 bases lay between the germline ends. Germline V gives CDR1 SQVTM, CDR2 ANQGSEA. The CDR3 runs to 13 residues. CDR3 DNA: TGCAGCGTTGAATCGCAGGGCTCCTACGAGCAGTACTTC. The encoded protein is CSVESQGSYEQYF.

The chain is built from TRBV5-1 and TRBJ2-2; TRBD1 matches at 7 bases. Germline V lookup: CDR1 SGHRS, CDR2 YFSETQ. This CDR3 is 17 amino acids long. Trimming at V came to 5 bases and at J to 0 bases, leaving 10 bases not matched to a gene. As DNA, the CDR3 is TGCGCCAGCAGAGCCGGGACAGAGAGATCGAACACCGGGGAGCTGTTTTTT. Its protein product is CASRAGTERSNTGELFF.

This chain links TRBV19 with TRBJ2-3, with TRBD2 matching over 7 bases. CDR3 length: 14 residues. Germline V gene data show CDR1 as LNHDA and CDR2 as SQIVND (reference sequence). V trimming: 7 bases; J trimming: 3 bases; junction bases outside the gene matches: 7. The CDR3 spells CASKSSGNTDTQYF. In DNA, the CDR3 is TGTGCCAGTAAGTCAAGCGGGAATACAGATACGCAGTATTTT.

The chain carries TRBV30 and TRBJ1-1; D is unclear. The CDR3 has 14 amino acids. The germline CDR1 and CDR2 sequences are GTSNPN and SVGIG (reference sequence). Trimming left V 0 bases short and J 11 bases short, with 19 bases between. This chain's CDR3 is CAWSVIEWAGEAFF. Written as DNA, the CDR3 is TGTGCCTGGAGTGTAATCGAATGGGCAGGTGAGGCTTTCTTT.

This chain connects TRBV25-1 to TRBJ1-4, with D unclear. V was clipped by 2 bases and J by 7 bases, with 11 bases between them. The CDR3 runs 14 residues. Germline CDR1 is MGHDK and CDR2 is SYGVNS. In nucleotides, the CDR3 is TGTGCCAGCAGTGAAAACGAATTGGTTGAAAAACTGTTTTTT. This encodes CASSENELVEKLFF.